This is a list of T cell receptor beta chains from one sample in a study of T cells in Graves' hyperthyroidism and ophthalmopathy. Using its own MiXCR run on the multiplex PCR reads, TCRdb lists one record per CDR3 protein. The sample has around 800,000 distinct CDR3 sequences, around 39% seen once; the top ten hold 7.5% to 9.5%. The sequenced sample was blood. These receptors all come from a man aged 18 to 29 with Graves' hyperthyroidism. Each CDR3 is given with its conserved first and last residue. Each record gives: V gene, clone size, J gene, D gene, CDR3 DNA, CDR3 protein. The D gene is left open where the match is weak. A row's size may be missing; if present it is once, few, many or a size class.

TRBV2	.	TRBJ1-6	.	TGTGCCAGCAGTCCAGCGGAATACTATAATTCACCCCTCCACTTT	CASSPAEYYNSPLHF
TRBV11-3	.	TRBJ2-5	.	TGTGCCAGCAGCTCAACTTGGGACCGCGGAGAGACCCAGTACTTC	CASSSTWDRGETQYF
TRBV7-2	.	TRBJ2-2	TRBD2	TGTGCCAGCATAGGTAGCGGGAGGGCCCACACCGGGGAGCTGTTTTTT	CASIGSGRAHTGELFF
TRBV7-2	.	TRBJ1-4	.	TGTGCCGGCAGCTTAGTCCGAGGGGGGGATGAAAAACTGTTTTTT	CAGSLVRGGDEKLFF
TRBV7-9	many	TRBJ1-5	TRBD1	TGTGCCAGCAGCCACCGTCCGTGGAGACAGGGAGCAAATCAGCCCCAGCATTTT	CASSHRPWRQGANQPQHF
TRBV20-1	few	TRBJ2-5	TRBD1	TGCAGTGCTAGAGATCTGGAGACAGGGGTATTAGAGACCCAGTACTTC	CSARDLETGVLETQYF
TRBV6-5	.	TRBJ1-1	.	TGTGCCAGCAGTTACTCGACGCGGGGGAACACTGAAGCTTTCTTT	CASSYSTRGNTEAFF
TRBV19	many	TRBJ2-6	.	TGTGCCAGTAGTATTATCCGGGCTGGGGCCAACGTCCTGACTTTC	CASSIIRAGANVLTF
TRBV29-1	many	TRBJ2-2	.	TGCAGCGCCGCTCTCACCGGGGATCTGTTTTTT	CSAALTGDLFF
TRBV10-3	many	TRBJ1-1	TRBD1	TGTGCCATCAGGGACAGGTACACTGAAGCTTTCTTT	CAIRDRYTEAFF
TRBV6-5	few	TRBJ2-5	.	TGTGCCAGCAGCCCGGGACCACGGGGGACCCAGTACTTC	CASSPGPRGTQYF
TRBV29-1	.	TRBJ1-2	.	TGCAGCGTTCACCATCGGGAATATGGCTACACCTTC	CSVHHREYGYTF
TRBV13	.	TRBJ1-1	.	TGTGCCAGCAGCCTACACCACGGGGCTGAAGCTTTCTTT	CASSLHHGAEAFF
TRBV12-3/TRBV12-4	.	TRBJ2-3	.	TGTGCCAGCAGAACGTTCGCAGATACGCAGTATTTT	CASRTFADTQYF
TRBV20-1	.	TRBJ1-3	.	TGCAGTGCTAGTCAAAACCGCCTCGGGAGCTCTGGAAACACCATATATTTT	CSASQNRLGSSGNTIYF